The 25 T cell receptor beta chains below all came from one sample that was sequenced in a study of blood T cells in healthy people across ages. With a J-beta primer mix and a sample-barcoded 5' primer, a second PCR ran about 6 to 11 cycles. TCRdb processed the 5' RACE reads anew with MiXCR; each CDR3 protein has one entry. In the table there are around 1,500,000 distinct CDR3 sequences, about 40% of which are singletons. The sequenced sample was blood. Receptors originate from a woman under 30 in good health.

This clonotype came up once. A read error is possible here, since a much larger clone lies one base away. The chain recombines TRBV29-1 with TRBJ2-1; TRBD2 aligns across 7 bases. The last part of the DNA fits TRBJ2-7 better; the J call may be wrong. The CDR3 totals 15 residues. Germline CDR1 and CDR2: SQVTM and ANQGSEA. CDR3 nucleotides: TGCAGCGTTGCCCACCGACTAGCTTCCTACAATGAGCAGTACTTC. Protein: CSVAHRLASYNEQYF.

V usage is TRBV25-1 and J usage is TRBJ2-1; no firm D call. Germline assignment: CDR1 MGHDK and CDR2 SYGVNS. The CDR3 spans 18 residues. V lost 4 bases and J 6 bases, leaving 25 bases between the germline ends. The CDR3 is CASSGIAIAYRQFNEQFF. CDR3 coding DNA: TGTGCCAGCAGTGGGATTGCTATTGCGTATCGTCAGTTCAATGAGCAGTTCTTC.

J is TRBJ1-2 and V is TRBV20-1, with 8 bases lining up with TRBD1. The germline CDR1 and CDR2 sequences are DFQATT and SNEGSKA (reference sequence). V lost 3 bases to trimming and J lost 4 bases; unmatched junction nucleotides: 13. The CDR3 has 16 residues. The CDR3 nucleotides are TGCAGTGCTAGCCCAGGACAGGGCCTTATATTCTATGGCTACACCTTC. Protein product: CSASPGQGLIFYGYTF.

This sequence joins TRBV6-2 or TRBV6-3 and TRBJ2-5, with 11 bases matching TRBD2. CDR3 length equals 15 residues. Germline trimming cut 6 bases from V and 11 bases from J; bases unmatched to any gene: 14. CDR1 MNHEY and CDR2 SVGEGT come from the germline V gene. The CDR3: CASRPLAGVSNEQYF. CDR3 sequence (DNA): TGTGCCAGCAGACCACTAGCGGGAGTAAGCAATGAGCAGTACTTC.

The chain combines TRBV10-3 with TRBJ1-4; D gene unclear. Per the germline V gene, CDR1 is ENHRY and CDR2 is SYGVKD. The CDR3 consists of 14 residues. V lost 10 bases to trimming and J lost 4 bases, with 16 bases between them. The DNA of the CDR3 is TGTGCCACCAAGGCTGGCCAGGTTAATGAAAAACTGTTTTTT. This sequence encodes CATKAGQVNEKLFF.

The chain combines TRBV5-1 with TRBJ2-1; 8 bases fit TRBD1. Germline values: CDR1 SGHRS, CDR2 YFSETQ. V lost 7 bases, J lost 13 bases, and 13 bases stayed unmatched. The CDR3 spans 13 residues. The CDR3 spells CASGQGGVGTQFF. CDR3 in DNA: TGCGCCAGCGGACAGGGAGGTGTAGGTACTCAGTTCTTC. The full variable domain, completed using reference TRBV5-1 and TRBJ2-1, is KAGVTQTPRYLIKTRGQQVTLSCSPISGHRSVSWYQQTPGQGLQFLFEYFSETQRNKGNFPGRFSGRQFSNSRSEMNVSTLELGDSALYLCASGQGGVGTQFFGPGTRLTVL.

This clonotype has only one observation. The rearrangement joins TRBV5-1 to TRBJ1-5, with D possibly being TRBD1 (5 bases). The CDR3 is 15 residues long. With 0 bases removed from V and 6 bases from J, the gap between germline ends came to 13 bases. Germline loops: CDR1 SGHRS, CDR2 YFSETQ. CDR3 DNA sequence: TGCGCCAGCAGCTTGGCCCCAGGGTCTGGTCAGCCCCAGCATTTT. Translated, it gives CASSLAPGSGQPQHF.

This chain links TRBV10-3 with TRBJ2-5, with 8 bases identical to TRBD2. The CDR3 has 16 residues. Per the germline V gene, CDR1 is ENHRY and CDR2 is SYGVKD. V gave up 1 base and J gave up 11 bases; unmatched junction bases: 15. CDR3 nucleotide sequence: TGTGCCATCAGTGAGTGGTCCGGGGGGGACCGGAATGAGCAGTACTTC. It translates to CAISEWSGGDRNEQYF.

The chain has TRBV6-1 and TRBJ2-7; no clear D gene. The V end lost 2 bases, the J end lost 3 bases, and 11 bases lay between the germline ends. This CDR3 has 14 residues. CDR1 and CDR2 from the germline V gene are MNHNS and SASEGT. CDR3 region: CASSESAINYEQYF. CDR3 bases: TGTGCCAGCAGTGAATCCGCCATAAACTACGAGCAGTACTTC.

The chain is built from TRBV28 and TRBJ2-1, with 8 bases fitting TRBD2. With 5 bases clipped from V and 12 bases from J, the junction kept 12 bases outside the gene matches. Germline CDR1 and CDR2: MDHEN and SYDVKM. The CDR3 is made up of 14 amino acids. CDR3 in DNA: TGTGCCAGCAGTGTACGGTCCTTAAGCGGGGGGCAGTTCTTC. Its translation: CASSVRSLSGGQFF.

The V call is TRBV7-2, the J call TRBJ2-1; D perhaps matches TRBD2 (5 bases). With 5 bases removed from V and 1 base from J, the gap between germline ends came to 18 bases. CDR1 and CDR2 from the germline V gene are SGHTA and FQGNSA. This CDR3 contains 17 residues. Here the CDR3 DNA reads TGTGCCAGCAGCCGGACCGGACTCCTGGTTTCCTACAATGAGCAGTTCTTC. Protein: CASSRTGLLVSYNEQFF.

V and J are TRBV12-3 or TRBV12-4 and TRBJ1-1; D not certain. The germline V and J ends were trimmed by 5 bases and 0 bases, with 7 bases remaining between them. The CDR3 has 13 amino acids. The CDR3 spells CASSPYLNTEAFF. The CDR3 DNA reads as TGTGCCAGCAGTCCATATTTGAACACTGAAGCTTTCTTT.

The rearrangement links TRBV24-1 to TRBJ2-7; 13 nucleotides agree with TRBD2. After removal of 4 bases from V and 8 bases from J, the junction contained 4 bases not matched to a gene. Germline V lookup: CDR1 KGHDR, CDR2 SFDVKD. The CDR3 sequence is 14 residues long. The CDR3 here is CATSDGGTSGKQYF. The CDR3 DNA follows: TGTGCCACCAGTGACGGCGGGACTAGCGGGAAGCAGTACTTC.

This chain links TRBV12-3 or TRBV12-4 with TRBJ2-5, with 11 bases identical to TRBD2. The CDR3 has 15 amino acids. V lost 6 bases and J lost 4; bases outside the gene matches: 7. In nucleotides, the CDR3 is TGTGCCAGCAGCACTGGACTAGCGGGCCTAGAGACCCAGTACTTC. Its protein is CASSTGLAGLETQYF.

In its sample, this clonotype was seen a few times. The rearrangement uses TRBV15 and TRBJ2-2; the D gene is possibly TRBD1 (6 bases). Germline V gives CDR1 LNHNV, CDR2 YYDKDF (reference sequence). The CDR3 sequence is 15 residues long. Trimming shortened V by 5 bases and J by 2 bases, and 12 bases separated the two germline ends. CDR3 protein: CATSPQGGNTGELFF. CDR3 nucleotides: TGTGCCACCAGCCCACAAGGGGGTAACACCGGGGAGCTGTTTTTT.

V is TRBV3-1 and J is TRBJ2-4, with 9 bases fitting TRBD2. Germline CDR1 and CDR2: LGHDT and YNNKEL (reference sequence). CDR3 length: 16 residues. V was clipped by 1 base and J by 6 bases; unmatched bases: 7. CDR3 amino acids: CASSQGSSGTINIQYF. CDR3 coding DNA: TGTGCCAGCAGCCAAGGGTCTAGCGGGACGATAAACATTCAGTACTTC.

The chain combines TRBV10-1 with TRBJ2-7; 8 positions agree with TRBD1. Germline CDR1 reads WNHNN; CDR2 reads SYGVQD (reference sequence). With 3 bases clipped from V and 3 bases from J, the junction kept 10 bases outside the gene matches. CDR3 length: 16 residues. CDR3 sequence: CASSDSPGTGHYEQYF. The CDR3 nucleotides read TGCGCCAGCAGTGATTCCCCCGGGACAGGACACTACGAGCAGTACTTC.

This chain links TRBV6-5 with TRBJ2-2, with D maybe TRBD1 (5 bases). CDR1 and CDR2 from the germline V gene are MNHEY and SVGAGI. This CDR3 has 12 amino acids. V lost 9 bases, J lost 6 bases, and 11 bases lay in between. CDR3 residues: CASTGYSGELFF. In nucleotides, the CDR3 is TGTGCCAGTACAGGTTATTCCGGGGAGCTGTTTTTT.

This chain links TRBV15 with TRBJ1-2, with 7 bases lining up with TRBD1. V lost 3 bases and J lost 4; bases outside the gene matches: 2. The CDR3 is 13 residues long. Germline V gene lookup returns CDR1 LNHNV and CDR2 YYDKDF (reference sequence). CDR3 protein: CATSSRDSYGYTF. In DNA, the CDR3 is TGTGCCACCAGCAGCCGGGACAGCTATGGCTACACCTTC. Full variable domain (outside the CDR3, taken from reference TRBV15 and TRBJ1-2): DAMVIQNPRYQVTQFGKPVTLSCSQTLNHNVMYWYQQKSSQAPKLLFHYYDKDFNNEADTPDNFQSRRPNTSFCFLDIRSPGLGDTAMYLCATSSRDSYGYTFGSGTRLTVV.

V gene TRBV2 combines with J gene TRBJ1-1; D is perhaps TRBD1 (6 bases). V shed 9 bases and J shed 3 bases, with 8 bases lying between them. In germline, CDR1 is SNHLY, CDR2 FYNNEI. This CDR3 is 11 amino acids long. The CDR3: CASGQHTEAFF. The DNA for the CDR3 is TGTGCCAGTGGACAGCACACTGAAGCTTTCTTT.

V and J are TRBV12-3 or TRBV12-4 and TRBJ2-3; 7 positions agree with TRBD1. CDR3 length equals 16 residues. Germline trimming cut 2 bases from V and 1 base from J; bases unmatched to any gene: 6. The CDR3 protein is CASSLSAGGGTDTQYF. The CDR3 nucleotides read TGTGCCAGCAGTTTATCGGCAGGGGGAGGCACAGATACGCAGTATTTT.

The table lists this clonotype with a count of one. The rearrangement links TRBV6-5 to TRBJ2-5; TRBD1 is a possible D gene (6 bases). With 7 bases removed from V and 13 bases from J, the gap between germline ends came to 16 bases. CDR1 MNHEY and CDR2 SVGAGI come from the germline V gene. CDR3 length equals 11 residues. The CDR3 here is CASKAQGAPYF. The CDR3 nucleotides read TGTGCCAGCAAGGCACAGGGCGCGCCGTACTTC.

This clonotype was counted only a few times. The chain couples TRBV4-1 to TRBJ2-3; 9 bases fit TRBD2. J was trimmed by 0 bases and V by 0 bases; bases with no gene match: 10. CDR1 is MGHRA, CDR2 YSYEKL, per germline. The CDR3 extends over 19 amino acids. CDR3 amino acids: CASSQDRDSGGTSTDTQYF. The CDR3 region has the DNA TGCGCCAGCAGCCAAGATCGTGATAGCGGGGGAACTAGCACAGATACGCAGTATTTT.

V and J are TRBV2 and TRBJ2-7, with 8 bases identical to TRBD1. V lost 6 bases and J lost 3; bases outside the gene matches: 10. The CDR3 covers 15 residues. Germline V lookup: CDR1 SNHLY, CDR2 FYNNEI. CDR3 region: CASRTTGGSFYEQYF. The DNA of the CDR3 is TGTGCCAGCAGAACCACAGGGGGGTCCTTCTACGAGCAGTACTTC.

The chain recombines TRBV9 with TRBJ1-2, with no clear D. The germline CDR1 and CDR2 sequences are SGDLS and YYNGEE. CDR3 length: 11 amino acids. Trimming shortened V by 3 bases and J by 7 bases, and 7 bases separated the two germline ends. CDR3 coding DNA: TGTGCCAGCAGCGGCTGGCGTGGCTACACCTTC. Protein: CASSGWRGYTF.